The 20 T cell receptor beta chains listed next were all sequenced from one sample in a study of cytomegalovirus exposure and HLA in healthy donors. Primers: 60 Vbeta forward and 13 Jbeta reverse. Repertoires were generated with immunoSEQ multiplex PCR, while TCRdb's copy carries only in-frame clones and drops some. The sample yields about 270,000 clones, around two thirds seen once. Sequenced: PBMCs. The receptors come from a female donor in good health and CMV-seronegative.

The chain recombines TRBV5-6 with TRBJ2-7; 10 positions agree with TRBD2. The V gene's germline CDR1 is SGHDT and CDR2 YYEEEE. The CDR3 length is 15 residues. J was trimmed by 0 bases and V by 3 bases; bases with no gene match: 3. CDR3 loop: CASSWTSGSSYEQYF. CDR3 in DNA: TGTGCCAGCAGCTGGACTAGCGGAAGCTCCTACGAGCAGTACTTC.

The V and J genes are TRBV2 and TRBJ2-2; maybe TRBD2 (6 bases). V gave up 5 bases and J gave up 5 bases, with 9 bases separating them. CDR1 is SNHLY, CDR2 FYNNEI, per germline. This CDR3 region has 13 residues. The CDR3, as DNA: TGTGCCAGCAGTTTTGCGGGGACCGGGGAGCTGTTTTTT. Its translation is CASSFAGTGELFF.

This rearrangement joins TRBV10-3 to TRBJ2-7, with D unresolved. Germline V lookup: CDR1 ENHRY, CDR2 SYGVKD. With 4 bases removed from V and 5 bases from J, the gap between germline ends came to 9 bases. This CDR3 has 12 residues. The CDR3 DNA is TGTGCCATCAGTGCGGTTTCGAACGAGCAGTACTTC. Translated: CAISAVSNEQYF.

This chain links TRBV29-1 with TRBJ1-2; TRBD1 matches 8 bases. Losses at the gene ends were 8 bases for V and 3 bases for J; bases not matched to a gene: 11. CDR3 length equals 14 residues. CDR1 is SQVTM and CDR2 is ANQGSEA in the germline V gene. The CDR3 nucleotides are TGCAGCCTTCCAGGGACAGGAGGTCACTATGGCTACACCTTC. This translates into CSLPGTGGHYGYTF.

This clone was counted a single time. This rearrangement joins TRBV19 to TRBJ2-1, with a weak D call TRBD1 (5 bases). Trimming removed 10 bases at V and 9 bases at J, with 25 bases between. The CDR3 is made up of 15 amino acids. Germline V CDR1 and CDR2: LNHDA, SQIVND (reference sequence). The CDR3 nucleotides are TGTGCCACTAACGGCCGAGACAAGGGGATAGGTGAGCAGTTCTTC. This encodes CATNGRDKGIGEQFF.

The chain has TRBV15 and TRBJ2-7; tentative D call: TRBD2 (5 bases). V lost 1 base to trimming and J lost 0 bases, with 7 bases between them. Germline V lookup: CDR1 LNHNV, CDR2 YYDKDF (reference sequence). There are 14 residues in the CDR3. CDR3 sequence: CATSRVGGSYEQYF. The CDR3 DNA reads as TGTGCCACCAGCAGAGTCGGAGGCTCCTACGAGCAGTACTTC.

About this clone itself: A read error may produce the germline difference seen at one junction end. The chain uses TRBV7-9 and TRBJ2-7; D not certain. This CDR3 has 13 residues. Germline CDR1 reads SEHNR; CDR2 reads FQNEAQ (reference sequence). The CDR3 protein is CSSSPPGSYEQYF. The CDR3, as DNA: TGTTCCAGCAGCCCCCCAGGTTCCTACGAGCAGTACTTC.

The chain employs TRBV2 and TRBJ2-1; the match to TRBD2 covers 14 bases. V shed 2 bases and J 7 bases; nucleotides not matched to a gene: 22. From germline, CDR1 is SNHLY and CDR2 FYNNEI. The CDR3 spans 22 residues. CDR3 sequence reads: CASSETNGPRTSGRTLGNEQFF. Here the CDR3 DNA reads TGTGCCAGCAGTGAAACCAATGGACCTAGGACTAGCGGGAGGACGTTAGGGAATGAGCAGTTCTTC.

The genes are TRBV27 and TRBJ1-1; D perhaps matches TRBD1 (5 bases). V lost 2 bases and J 4 bases, leaving 8 bases between the germline ends. Germline V lookup: CDR1 MNHEY, CDR2 SMNVEV (reference sequence). The CDR3 consists of 13 residues. Written as DNA, the CDR3 is TGTGCCAGCAGTTTAAACAGGTTCACTGAAGCTTTCTTT. Its protein product is CASSLNRFTEAFF.

This sequence joins TRBV7-2 and TRBJ1-3; D is perhaps TRBD1 (6 bases). Germline CDR1 is SGHTA and CDR2 is FQGNSA. The CDR3 length is 18 residues. V was trimmed by 1 base and J by 0 bases, leaving 16 bases between them. The CDR3 nucleotides are TGTGCCAGCAGCTTAGATAGGGGGTCACGGGGCTCTGGAAACACCATATATTTT. Its protein is CASSLDRGSRGSGNTIYF.

The table lists this clone with a few counts. The sample carries other DNA sequences with the same CDR3. The chain is built from TRBV7-9 and TRBJ2-1, with a possible D match to TRBD2 (6 bases). The V end lost 2 bases, the J end lost 9 bases, and 17 bases lay between the germline ends. The CDR3 covers 15 residues. CDR1 and CDR2 (germline): SEHNR, FQNEAQ (reference sequence). The CDR3 sequence: CASSLLGGGEGEQFF. The CDR3 nucleotides are TGTGCCAGCAGCTTACTGGGGGGAGGTGAAGGTGAGCAGTTCTTC.

The table lists this clone with a count of one. The chain links TRBV10-3 to TRBJ2-1; D unresolved. Trimming took off 6 bases at V and 8 bases at J, with 8 bases between the two ends. Germline V gene data show CDR1 as ENHRY and CDR2 as SYGVKD. CDR3 length equals 11 residues. The CDR3 bases are TGTGCCATCAGGGCCGGGTATGAGCAGTTCTTC. Encoded protein: CAIRAGYEQFF.

J is TRBJ1-2 and V is TRBV10-2; 7 bases are a match to TRBD1. The CDR3 length is 13 residues. Per germline, CDR1 WSHSY and CDR2 SAAADI. The V segment lost 6 bases and the J segment 4 bases; nucleotides outside the gene matches: 5. The CDR3 loop is CASSDTGVYGYTF. The CDR3 nucleotides are TGCGCCAGCAGCGACACAGGGGTCTATGGCTACACCTTC.

The chain is built from TRBV5-1 and TRBJ2-3; 7 bases align to TRBD1. With 0 bases clipped from V and 6 bases from J, the junction kept 1 base outside the gene matches. This CDR3 spans 13 amino acids. From germline, CDR1 is SGHRS and CDR2 YFSETQ. CDR3 loop: CASSLVQGDTQYF. As DNA, the CDR3 is TGCGCCAGCAGCTTGGTACAGGGGGATACGCAGTATTTT. The full variable domain, with the rest looked up from reference TRBV5-1 and TRBJ2-3, is KAGVTQTPRYLIKTRGQQVTLSCSPISGHRSVSWYQQTPGQGLQFLFEYFSETQRNKGNFPGRFSGRQFSNSRSEMNVSTLELGDSALYLCASSLVQGDTQYFGPGTRLTVL.

The rearrangement links TRBV6-5 to TRBJ2-5; maybe TRBD1 (6 bases). TRBJ2-7 explains the end of the DNA better; the J call may be wrong. Germline V gene sequence: CDR1 MNHEY, CDR2 SVGAGI. The CDR3 has 14 amino acids. CDR3: CASSYGRQVYEQYF. The DNA of the CDR3 is TGTGCCAGCAGTTACGGTCGACAGGTCTACGAGCAGTACTTC.

This clone occurred a few times. V gene TRBV2 combines with J gene TRBJ2-5; tentative D call: TRBD2 (5 bases). CDR1 SNHLY and CDR2 FYNNEI come from the germline V gene. V was pared by 5 bases and J by 5 bases, with 18 bases between. The CDR3 is made up of 15 amino acids. Here the CDR3 reads CASSPYETAGETQYF. The DNA for the CDR3 is TGTGCCAGCAGTCCCTATGAGACCGCGGGTGAGACCCAGTACTTC.

The count of this clone is one. The chain combines TRBV9 with TRBJ2-4; D perhaps matches TRBD1 (6 bases). Trimming left V 2 bases short and J 9 bases short, with 24 bases between. This CDR3 has 17 amino acids. Germline V CDR1 and CDR2: SGDLS, YYNGEE. The CDR3 loop reads CASSVSTTRTADAIQYF. The CDR3 DNA sequence: TGTGCCAGCAGCGTTAGCACAACGCGGACAGCCGATGCCATTCAGTACTTC.

The DNA for the CDR3 is TGTGCCACCAGCAGAGATCGGCTAGCGGGAGGGAATGAGCAGTTCTTC. Translated, it gives CATSRDRLAGGNEQFF. The V and J genes are TRBV15 and TRBJ2-1, with TRBD2 matching over 12 bases. This CDR3 spans 16 amino acids. Germline V gene sequence: CDR1 LNHNV, CDR2 YYDKDF (reference sequence). V was clipped by 0 bases and J by 7 bases; unmatched bases: 4. Combining the CDR3 with reference TRBV15 and TRBJ2-1 gives the whole variable domain DAMVIQNPRYQVTQFGKPVTLSCSQTLNHNVMYWYQQKSSQAPKLLFHYYDKDFNNEADTPDNFQSRRPNTSFCFLDIRSPGLGDTAMYLCATSRDRLAGGNEQFFGPGTRLTVL.

This clone came up once. The chain is built from TRBV7-9 and TRBJ2-1, with no clear D. The V end lost 2 bases, the J end lost 7 bases, and 12 bases lay between the germline ends. The CDR3 loop spans 14 amino acids. Per the germline V gene, CDR1 is SEHNR and CDR2 is FQNEAQ (reference sequence). CDR3 sequence: CASSLSRGENEQFF. CDR3 bases: TGTGCCAGCAGCTTATCCCGAGGAGAAAATGAGCAGTTCTTC.

The chain couples TRBV25-1 to TRBJ1-1; D is uncertain. The CDR3 runs 14 residues. V shed 5 bases and J shed 1 base, with 11 bases lying between them. Per germline, CDR1 MGHDK and CDR2 SYGVNS. DNA of the CDR3: TGTGCCAGCAGTCCCTCGGGGAGGAACACTGAAGCTTTCTTT. This sequence encodes CASSPSGRNTEAFF.